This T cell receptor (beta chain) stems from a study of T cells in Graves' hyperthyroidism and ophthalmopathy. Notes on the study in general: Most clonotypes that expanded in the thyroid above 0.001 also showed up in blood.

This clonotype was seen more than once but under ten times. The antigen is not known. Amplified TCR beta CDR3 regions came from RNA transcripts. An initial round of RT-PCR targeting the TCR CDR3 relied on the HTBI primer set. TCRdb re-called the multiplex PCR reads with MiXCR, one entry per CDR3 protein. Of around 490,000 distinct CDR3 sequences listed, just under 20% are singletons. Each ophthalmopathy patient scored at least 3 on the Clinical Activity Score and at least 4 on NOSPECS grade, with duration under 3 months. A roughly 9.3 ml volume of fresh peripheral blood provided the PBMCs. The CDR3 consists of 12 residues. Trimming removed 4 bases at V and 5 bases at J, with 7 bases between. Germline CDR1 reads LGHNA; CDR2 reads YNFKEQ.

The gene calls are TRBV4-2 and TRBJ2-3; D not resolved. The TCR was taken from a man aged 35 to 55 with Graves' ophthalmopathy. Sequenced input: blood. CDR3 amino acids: CASSPGKDTQYF. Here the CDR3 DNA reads TGTGCCAGCAGCCCAGGCAAAGATACGCAGTATTTT.